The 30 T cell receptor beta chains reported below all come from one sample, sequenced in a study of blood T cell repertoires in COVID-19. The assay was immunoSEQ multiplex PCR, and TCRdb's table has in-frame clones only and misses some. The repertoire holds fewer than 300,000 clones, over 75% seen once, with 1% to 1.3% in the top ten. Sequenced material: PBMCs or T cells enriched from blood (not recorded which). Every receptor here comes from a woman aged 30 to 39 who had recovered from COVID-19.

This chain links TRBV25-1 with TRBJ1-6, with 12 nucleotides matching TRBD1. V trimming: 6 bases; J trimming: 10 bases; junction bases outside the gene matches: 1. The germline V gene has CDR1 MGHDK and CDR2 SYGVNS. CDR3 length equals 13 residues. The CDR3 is CASSGTGGSPLHF. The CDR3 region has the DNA TGTGCCAGCAGCGGGACAGGGGGCTCACCCCTCCACTTT.

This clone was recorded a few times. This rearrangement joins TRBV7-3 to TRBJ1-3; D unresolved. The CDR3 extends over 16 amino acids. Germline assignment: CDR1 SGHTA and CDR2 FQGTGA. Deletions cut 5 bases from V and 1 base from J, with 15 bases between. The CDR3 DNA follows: TGTGCCAGCAGCCCAGGCGGGGTAGGGTCTGGAAACACCATATATTTT. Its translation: CASSPGGVGSGNTIYF.

CDR3 DNA: TGTGCCAGCTACACGAAAACTCCGGGACAGGCATCGGAGACCCAGTACTTC. It codes for CASYTKTPGQASETQYF. This chain connects TRBV9 to TRBJ2-5; 8 positions match TRBD1. Trimming took 7 bases from V and 5 from J; bases not matched to a gene: 19. This CDR3 spans 17 amino acids. CDR1 SGDLS and CDR2 YYNGEE come from the germline V gene.

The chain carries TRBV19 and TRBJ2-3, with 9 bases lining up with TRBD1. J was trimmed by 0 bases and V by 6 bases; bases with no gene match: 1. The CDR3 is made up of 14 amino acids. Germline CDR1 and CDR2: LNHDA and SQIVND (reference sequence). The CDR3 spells CASRDRGSTDTQYF. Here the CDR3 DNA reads TGTGCCAGTAGGGACAGGGGTAGCACAGATACGCAGTATTTT.

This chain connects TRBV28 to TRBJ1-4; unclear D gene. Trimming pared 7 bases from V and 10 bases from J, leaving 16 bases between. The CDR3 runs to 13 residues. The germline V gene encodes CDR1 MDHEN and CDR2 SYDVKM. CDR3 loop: CASNRSKGGKLFF. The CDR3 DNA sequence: TGTGCCAGCAATCGGTCGAAGGGAGGAAAACTGTTTTTT.

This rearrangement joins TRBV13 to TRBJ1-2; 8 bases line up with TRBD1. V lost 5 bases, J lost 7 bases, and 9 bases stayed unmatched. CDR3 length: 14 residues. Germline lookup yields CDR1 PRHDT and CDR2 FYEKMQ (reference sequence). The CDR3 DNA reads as TGTGCCAGCAGCGGGGGACAGGCGCAGGGTGGCTACACCTTC. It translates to CASSGGQAQGGYTF.

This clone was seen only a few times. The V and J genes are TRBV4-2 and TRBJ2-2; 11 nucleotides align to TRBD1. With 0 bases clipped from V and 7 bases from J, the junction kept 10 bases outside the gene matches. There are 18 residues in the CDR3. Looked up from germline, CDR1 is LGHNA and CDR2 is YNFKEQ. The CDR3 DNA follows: TGTGCCAGCAGCCAAGAGGGGCCGGGACAGGGGGTTGTCGGGGAGCTGTTTTTT. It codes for CASSQEGPGQGVVGELFF.

The CDR3 coding sequence is TGTGCCAGCAGCTGTCGACTAGCGGGAGAGAATAATGAGCAGTTCTTC. Translating it yields CASSCRLAGENNEQFF. The chain employs TRBV21-1 and TRBJ2-1; whether TRBD2, the table's D call, matches the DNA was not checked. TRBV21-1 is a documented pseudogene. CDR3 length: 16 residues.

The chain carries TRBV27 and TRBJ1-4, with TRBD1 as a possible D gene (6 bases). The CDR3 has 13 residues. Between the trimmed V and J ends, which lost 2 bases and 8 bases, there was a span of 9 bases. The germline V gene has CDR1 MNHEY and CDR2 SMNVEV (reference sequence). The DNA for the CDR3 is TGTGCCAGCAGTTTAGGCAGGGGCGAAAAACTGTTTTTT. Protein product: CASSLGRGEKLFF.

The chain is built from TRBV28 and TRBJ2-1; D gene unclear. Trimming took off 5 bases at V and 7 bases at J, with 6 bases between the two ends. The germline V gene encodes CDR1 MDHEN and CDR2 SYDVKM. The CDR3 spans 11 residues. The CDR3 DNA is TGTGCCAGCAGTCCAGGTAATGAGCAGTTCTTC. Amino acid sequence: CASSPGNEQFF.

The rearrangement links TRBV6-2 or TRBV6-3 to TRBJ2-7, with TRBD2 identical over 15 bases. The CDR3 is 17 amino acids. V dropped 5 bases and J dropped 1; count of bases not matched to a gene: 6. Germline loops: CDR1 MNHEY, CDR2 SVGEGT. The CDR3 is CASSAGLAGGWSYEQYF. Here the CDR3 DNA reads TGTGCCAGCAGTGCGGGACTAGCGGGAGGTTGGTCCTACGAGCAGTACTTC.

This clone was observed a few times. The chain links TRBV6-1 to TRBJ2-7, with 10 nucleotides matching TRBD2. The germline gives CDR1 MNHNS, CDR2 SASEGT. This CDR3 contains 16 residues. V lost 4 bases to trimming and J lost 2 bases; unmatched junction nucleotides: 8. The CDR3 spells CASSVLSGRVTYEQYF. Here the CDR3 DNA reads TGTGCCAGCAGTGTTCTGAGCGGGAGGGTAACCTACGAGCAGTACTTC.

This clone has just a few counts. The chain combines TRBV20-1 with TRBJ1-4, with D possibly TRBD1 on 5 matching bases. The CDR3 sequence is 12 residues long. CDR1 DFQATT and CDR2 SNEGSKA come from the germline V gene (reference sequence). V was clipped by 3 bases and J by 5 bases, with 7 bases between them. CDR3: CSASRGNEKLFF. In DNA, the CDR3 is TGCAGTGCTAGTAGGGGAAATGAAAAACTGTTTTTT.

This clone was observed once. The CDR3 is CASSRDRNGELFF. The CDR3 nucleotides read TGTGCCAGCAGCCGGGACAGGAACGGGGAGCTGTTTTTT. J is TRBJ2-2 and V is TRBV11-2; TRBD1 aligns across 8 bases. The CDR3 spans 13 residues. J was trimmed by 7 bases and V by 5 bases; bases with no gene match: 3. CDR1 and CDR2 (germline): SGHAT, FQNNGV.

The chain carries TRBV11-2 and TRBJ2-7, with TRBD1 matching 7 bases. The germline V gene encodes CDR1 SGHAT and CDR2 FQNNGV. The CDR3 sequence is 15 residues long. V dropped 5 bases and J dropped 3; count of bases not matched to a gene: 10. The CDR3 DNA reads TGTGCCAGCAGCGGGTCTCGGGACAGAGACTACGAGCAGTACTTC. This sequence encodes CASSGSRDRDYEQYF.

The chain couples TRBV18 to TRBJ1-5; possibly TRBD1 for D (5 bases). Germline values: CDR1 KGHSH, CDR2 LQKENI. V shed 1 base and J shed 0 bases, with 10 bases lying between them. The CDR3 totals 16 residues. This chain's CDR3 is CASSPRTGYSNQPQHF. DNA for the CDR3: TGTGCCAGCTCACCACGTACAGGTTATAGCAATCAGCCCCAGCATTTT.

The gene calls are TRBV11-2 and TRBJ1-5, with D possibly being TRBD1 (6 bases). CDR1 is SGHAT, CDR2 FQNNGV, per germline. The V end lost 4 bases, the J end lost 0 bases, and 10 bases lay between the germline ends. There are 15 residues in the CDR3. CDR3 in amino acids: CASSSQGFSNQPQHF. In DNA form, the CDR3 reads TGTGCCAGCAGCTCACAGGGTTTTAGCAATCAGCCCCAGCATTTT.

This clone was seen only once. The CDR3 DNA is TGTGCCAGCAGCTCGGGGACACCTCAAGAGACCCAGTACTTC. Its translation is CASSSGTPQETQYF. This sequence joins TRBV5-4 and TRBJ2-5; tentative D call: TRBD1 (6 bases). Trimming took 3 bases from V and 2 from J, leaving 11 bases between them. Germline lookup yields CDR1 SGHNT and CDR2 YYREEE (reference sequence). The CDR3 is 14 residues long.

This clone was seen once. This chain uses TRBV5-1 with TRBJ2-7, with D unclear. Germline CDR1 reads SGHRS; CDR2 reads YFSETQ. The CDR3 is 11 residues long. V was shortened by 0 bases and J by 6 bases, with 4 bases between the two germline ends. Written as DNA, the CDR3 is TGCGCCAGCAGCTTGGGGGCCGAGCAGTACTTC. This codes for CASSLGAEQYF.

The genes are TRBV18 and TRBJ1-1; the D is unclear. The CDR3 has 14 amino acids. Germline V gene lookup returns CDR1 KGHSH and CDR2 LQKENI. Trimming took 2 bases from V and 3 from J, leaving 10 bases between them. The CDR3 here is CASSPKMSDTEAFF. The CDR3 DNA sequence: TGTGCCAGCTCACCAAAGATGTCGGACACTGAAGCTTTCTTT.

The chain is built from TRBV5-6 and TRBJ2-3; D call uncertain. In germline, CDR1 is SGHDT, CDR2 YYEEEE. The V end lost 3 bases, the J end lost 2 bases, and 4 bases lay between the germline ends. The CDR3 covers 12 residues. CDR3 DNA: TGTGCCAGCAGCTCCTACACAGATACGCAGTATTTT. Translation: CASSSYTDTQYF.

The DNA for the CDR3 is TGTGCCAGCAGTCCCCCGGGACTCCAAGAGACCCAGTACTTC. It translates to CASSPPGLQETQYF. The chain links TRBV28 to TRBJ2-5; tentative D call: TRBD2 (6 bases). The CDR3 runs to 14 residues. V was cut by 5 bases and J by 1 base, with 11 bases left in between. CDR1 is MDHEN, CDR2 SYDVKM, per germline.

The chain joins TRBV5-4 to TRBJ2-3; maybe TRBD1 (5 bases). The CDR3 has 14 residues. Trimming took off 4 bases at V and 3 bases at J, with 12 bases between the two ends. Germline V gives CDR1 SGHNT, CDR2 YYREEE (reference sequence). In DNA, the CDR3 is TGTGCCAGCAGCGAAACTCCAGGGACAGATACGCAGTATTTT. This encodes CASSETPGTDTQYF.

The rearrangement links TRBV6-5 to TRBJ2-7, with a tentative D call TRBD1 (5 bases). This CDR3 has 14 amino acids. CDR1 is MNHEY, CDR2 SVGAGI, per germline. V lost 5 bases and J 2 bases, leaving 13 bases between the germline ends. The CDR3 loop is CASSILRDTYEQYF. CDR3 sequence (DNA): TGTGCCAGCAGTATTCTCAGGGATACCTACGAGCAGTACTTC.

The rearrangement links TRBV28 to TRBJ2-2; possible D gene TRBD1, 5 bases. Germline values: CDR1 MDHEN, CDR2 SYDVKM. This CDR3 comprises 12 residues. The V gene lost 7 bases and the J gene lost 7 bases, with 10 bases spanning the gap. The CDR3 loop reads CASNQGIGELFF. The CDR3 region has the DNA TGTGCCAGCAATCAGGGAATCGGGGAGCTGTTTTTT.

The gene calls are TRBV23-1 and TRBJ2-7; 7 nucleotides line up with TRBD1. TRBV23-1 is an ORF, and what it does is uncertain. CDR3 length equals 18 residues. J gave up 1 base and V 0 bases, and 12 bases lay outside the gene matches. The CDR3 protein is CASSQSPNRGAISYEQYF. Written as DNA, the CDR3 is TGCGCCAGCAGTCAATCGCCCAACAGGGGCGCAATATCCTACGAGCAGTACTTC.

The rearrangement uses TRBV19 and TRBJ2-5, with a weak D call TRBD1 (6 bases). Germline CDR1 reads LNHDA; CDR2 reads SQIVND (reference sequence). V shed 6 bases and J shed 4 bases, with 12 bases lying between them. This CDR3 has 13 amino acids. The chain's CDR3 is CASSGTPRETQYF. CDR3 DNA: TGTGCCAGTAGCGGGACACCACGAGAGACCCAGTACTTC.

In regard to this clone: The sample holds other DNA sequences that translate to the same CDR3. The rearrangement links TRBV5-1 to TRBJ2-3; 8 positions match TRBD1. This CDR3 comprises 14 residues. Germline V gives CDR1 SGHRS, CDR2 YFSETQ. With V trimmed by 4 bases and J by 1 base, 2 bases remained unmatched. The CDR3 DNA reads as TGCGCCAGCAGCCCGGACAGGGGCACAGATACGCAGTATTTT. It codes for CASSPDRGTDTQYF.

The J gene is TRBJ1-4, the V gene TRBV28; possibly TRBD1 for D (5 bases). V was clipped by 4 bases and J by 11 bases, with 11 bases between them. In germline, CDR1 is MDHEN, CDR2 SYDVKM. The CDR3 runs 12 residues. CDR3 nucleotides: TGTGCCAGCAGTTCGGACATGCGGAAACTGTTTTTT. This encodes CASSSDMRKLFF.

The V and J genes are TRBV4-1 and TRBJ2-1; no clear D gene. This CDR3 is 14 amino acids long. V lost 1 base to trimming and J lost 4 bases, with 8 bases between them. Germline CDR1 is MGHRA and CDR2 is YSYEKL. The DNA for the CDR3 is TGCGCCAGCAGCCAAGCGGCGGAGTACAATGAGCAGTTCTTC. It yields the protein CASSQAAEYNEQFF.